The entry that follows covers one TCR beta chain sequence. The antigen is unknown. The germline V gene encodes CDR1 MDHEN and CDR2 SYDVKM. V shed 5 bases, J shed 4 bases, and the junction held 10 bases outside the gene matches. The CDR3 is 16 residues long. The PCR ran on 60 Vbeta and 13 Jbeta primers. The repertoire was sequenced with immunoSEQ multiplex PCR; TCRdb's copy has only in-frame clones and lacks some. This sample carries tens of thousands of clones, around a tenth of them seen once, and the ten largest clones take approximately 24%. This sample is part of a study of cytomegalovirus exposure and HLA in healthy donors. Study in general: Some 77 million unique TCRs from HLA-typed donors were held in an early release of data. Regarding the study as a whole: In a later analysis, a genetic analysis reported fewer productive-TCR N-insertions in an Asian-associated ancestry cluster than the cohort average.

Likely unrecorded immune exposures existed in these nominally healthy donors. What was sequenced was PBMCs. This chain links TRBV28 with TRBJ2-7; the match to TRBD2 covers 11 bases. This TCR was recovered from a man in his sixties in good health and CMV-seropositive. CDR3 in amino acids: CASSGTSGSPSYEQYF. CDR3 coding DNA: TGTGCCAGCAGTGGTACTAGCGGGAGTCCCTCTTACGAGCAGTACTTC.